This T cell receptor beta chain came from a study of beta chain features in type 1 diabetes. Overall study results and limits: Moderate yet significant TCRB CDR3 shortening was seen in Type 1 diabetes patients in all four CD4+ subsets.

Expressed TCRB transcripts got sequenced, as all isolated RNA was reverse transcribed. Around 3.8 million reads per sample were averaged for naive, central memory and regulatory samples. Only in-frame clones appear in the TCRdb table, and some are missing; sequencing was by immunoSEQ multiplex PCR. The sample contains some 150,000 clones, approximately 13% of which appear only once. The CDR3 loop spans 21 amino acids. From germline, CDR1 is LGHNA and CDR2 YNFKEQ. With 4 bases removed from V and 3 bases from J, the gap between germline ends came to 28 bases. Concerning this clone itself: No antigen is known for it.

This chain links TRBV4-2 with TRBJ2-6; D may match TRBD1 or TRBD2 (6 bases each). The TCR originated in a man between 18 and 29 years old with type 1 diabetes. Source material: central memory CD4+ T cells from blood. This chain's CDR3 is CASSPKLLPGIGGYGANVLTF. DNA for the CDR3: TGTGCCAGCAGCCCAAAACTATTACCTGGTATAGGGGGGTATGGGGCCAACGTCCTGACTTTC.